The 20 T cell receptor beta chains below come from one sample, sequenced in a study of T-cell reconstitution after alpha-beta-depleted transplantation in children. The TCRbeta library was prepared with unique molecular identifiers. MiXCR, run by TCRdb on the PCR reads, gives a single entry per CDR3 protein. The sample lists around 270,000 distinct CDR3 sequences, around a tenth occurring once. Sequenced here: PBMCs, sampled before TCRalphabeta/CD19-depleted stem cell transplant. The origin of the receptors is a boy younger than two with acute myeloid leukemia, due to receive a stem cell transplant.

The gene calls are TRBV5-1 and TRBJ2-2, with D unclear. The germline gives CDR1 SGHRS, CDR2 YFSETQ. Trimming shortened V by 0 bases and J by 6 bases, and 18 bases separated the two germline ends. The length of the CDR3 is 17 residues. CDR3 loop: CASSLGYSLLTPGELFF. CDR3 nucleotides: TGCGCCAGCAGCTTGGGCTACAGCCTACTAACACCCGGGGAGCTGTTTTTT.

This clonotype was counted a few times. The gene calls are TRBV7-3 and TRBJ2-6, with TRBD1 as a possible D gene (6 bases). This CDR3 has 15 residues. V lost 5 bases, J lost 4 bases, and 12 bases lay in between. In germline, CDR1 is SGHTA, CDR2 FQGTGA. The CDR3 reads CASSLQGGGANVLTF. For the CDR3, the DNA is TGTGCCAGCAGCCTACAGGGTGGAGGGGCCAACGTCCTGACTTTC.

This clonotype appeared many times. The chain recombines TRBV10-3 with TRBJ2-7; D is possibly TRBD1 (5 bases). Germline CDR1 reads ENHRY; CDR2 reads SYGVKD. The CDR3 is 13 residues long. V was pared by 4 bases and J by 4 bases, with 11 bases between. CDR3 DNA: TGTGCCATCAGTGGAGACAGTGTGTACGAGCAGTACTTC. The encoded protein is CAISGDSVYEQYF.

This clonotype was recorded at least ten times. The genes are TRBV12-3 or TRBV12-4 and TRBJ2-3, with 7 bases aligning to TRBD1. This CDR3 comprises 15 residues. Unmatched junction bases numbered 9, after V lost 6 bases and J lost 3 bases. CDR3 coding DNA: TGTGCCAGCAGCTTGACAGGGTCTGGGACAGATACGCAGTATTTT. Encoded protein: CASSLTGSGTDTQYF.

This clonotype was recorded many times. The chain links TRBV10-3 to TRBJ2-7; D is uncertain. This CDR3 is built from 13 residues. Germline values: CDR1 ENHRY, CDR2 SYGVKD. Trimming took off 0 bases at V and 4 bases at J, with 7 bases between the two ends. The CDR3 protein is CAISESSLYEQYF. The DNA for the CDR3 is TGTGCCATCAGTGAGTCGTCCTTGTACGAGCAGTACTTC.

Points on this clonotype: Since a much larger clone is just one base distant, this may be a read error. The chain combines TRBV6-5 with TRBJ1-5; TRBD1 matches 9 bases. Trimming took 0 bases from V and 4 from J; bases not matched to a gene: 1. The CDR3 runs 15 residues. Germline CDR1 and CDR2: MNHEY and SVGAGI. In nucleotides, the CDR3 is TGTGCCAGCAGTTACTCGGGACAGGGAAATCAGCCCCAGCATTTT. It is translated as CASSYSGQGNQPQHF.

This clonotype was counted at least ten times. The chain is built from TRBV29-1 and TRBJ1-2, with D perhaps TRBD1 (5 bases). This CDR3 has 12 amino acids. Trimming took 3 bases from V and 5 from J, leaving 10 bases between them. Germline-derived CDR1 and CDR2 are SQVTM and ANQGSEA. As DNA, the CDR3 is TGCAGCGTTGACAGACAGAGATATGGCTACACCTTC. It encodes CSVDRQRYGYTF.

This clonotype has ten or more counts. V and J are TRBV25-1 and TRBJ2-5; D is unclear. CDR3 length: 11 residues. Germline CDR1 reads MGHDK; CDR2 reads SYGVNS. The V end lost 7 bases, the J end lost 2 bases, and 5 bases lay between the germline ends. The CDR3 sequence is CASKPQETQYF. As DNA, the CDR3 is TGTGCCAGCAAACCACAAGAGACCCAGTACTTC.

This clonotype showed up many times. The chain joins TRBV10-3 to TRBJ2-1; D call uncertain. The CDR3 has 13 amino acids. The V gene's germline CDR1 is ENHRY and CDR2 SYGVKD. V lost 2 bases to trimming and J lost 9 bases, with 11 bases between them. The CDR3 DNA sequence: TGTGCCATCAGTGAGAATTTACAGAGTGAGCAGTTCTTC. It codes for CAISENLQSEQFF.

In this sample, this clonotype turned up once. A read error is possible here, since a much larger clone lies one base away. The chain joins TRBV28 to TRBJ1-2; the match to TRBD1 covers 7 bases. The CDR3 length is 14 residues. Germline V gene lookup returns CDR1 MDHEN and CDR2 SYDVKM. As DNA, the CDR3 is TGTACCAGCACTTTTGGGACAGCAAACTATGGCTACACCTTC. It translates to CTSTFGTANYGYTF.

This clonotype was observed a handful of times. The chain has TRBV19 and TRBJ2-1; TRBD2 is a possible D gene (6 bases). From germline, CDR1 is LNHDA and CDR2 SQIVND (reference sequence). This CDR3 spans 17 amino acids. The V and J ends lost 3 bases and 0 bases respectively, with 15 bases between them. The CDR3 spells CASSIIRQRASYNEQFF. The DNA of the CDR3 is TGTGCCAGTAGTATTATTAGGCAGCGGGCCTCCTACAATGAGCAGTTCTTC.

In this sample, this clonotype turned up many times. The chain employs TRBV7-2 and TRBJ2-3; 7 bases fit TRBD1. Germline CDR1 and CDR2: SGHTA and FQGNSA. With V trimmed by 5 bases and J by 2 bases, 10 bases remained unmatched. There are 16 residues in the CDR3. The CDR3 sequence: CASSLRQGPITDTQYF. The CDR3 coding sequence is TGTGCCAGCAGCCTAAGACAGGGCCCTATCACAGATACGCAGTATTTT.

In this sample, this clonotype turned up many times. The chain couples TRBV7-3 to TRBJ2-2, with TRBD1 matching 9 bases. Germline-derived CDR1 and CDR2 are SGHTA and FQGTGA. The CDR3 runs 16 residues. The V and J ends lost 4 bases and 5 bases, in that order; junction bases with no gene match: 8. The CDR3 loop is CASSSRRTGDTGELFF. The CDR3, as DNA: TGTGCCAGCAGCTCCCGGAGGACAGGGGATACCGGGGAGCTGTTTTTT.

This clonotype was seen many times. The V gene is TRBV28, the J gene TRBJ2-2, with TRBD2 matching 8 bases. This CDR3 is built from 15 residues. Germline assignment: CDR1 MDHEN and CDR2 SYDVKM. Unmatched junction bases numbered 9, after V lost 5 bases and J lost 7 bases. CDR3 in amino acids: CASSPAGTRHGELFF. CDR3 bases: TGTGCCAGCAGTCCAGCCGGGACTAGACACGGGGAGCTGTTTTTT.

The chain joins TRBV11-2 to TRBJ2-3; D might be TRBD2 (6 bases). CDR3 length: 18 amino acids. Germline V gives CDR1 SGHAT, CDR2 FQNNGV. V was pared by 6 bases and J by 3 bases, with 25 bases between. CDR3 sequence reads: CASSSYSGAFEETDTQYF. Written as DNA, the CDR3 is TGTGCCAGCAGTTCTTACTCGGGAGCTTTCGAAGAAACAGATACGCAGTATTTT.

The chain employs TRBV7-2 and TRBJ1-5; D is ambiguous. Germline lookup yields CDR1 SGHTA and CDR2 FQGNSA. The V and J ends lost 6 bases and 0 bases respectively, with 6 bases between them. CDR3 size: 13 residues. The CDR3 nucleotides are TGTGCCAGCAGGGAAAATAGCAATCAGCCCCAGCATTTT. Protein sequence: CASRENSNQPQHF.

In this sample, this clonotype turned up many times. The chain combines TRBV11-3 with TRBJ1-1; D gene ambiguous. The CDR3 has 12 residues. The V and J ends lost 5 bases and 1 base respectively, with 5 bases between them. CDR1 SGHNT and CDR2 YENEEA come from the germline V gene. CDR3 sequence reads: CASSGGNTEAFF. The CDR3 coding sequence is TGTGCCAGCAGCGGAGGGAACACTGAAGCTTTCTTT. The full variable domain, rest sourced from reference TRBV11-3 and TRBJ1-1, is EAGVVQSPRYKIIEKKQPVAFWCNPISGHNTLYWYLQNLGQGPELLIRYENEEAVDDSQLPKDRFSAERLKGVDSTLKIQPAELGDSAVYLCASSGGNTEAFFGQGTRLTVV.

With regard to this clonotype: It may be a read error: a sequence one base away is much more abundant. This chain joins TRBV4-2 and TRBJ2-5, with 12 bases aligning to TRBD2. The CDR3 has 15 residues. The germline V gene encodes CDR1 LGHNA and CDR2 YNFKEQ. CDR3 amino acids: CTSSQGLAGTETQYF. The CDR3 DNA reads TGTACCAGCAGCCAAGGACTAGCGGGGACAGAGACCCAGTACTTC.

This clonotype was seen a handful of times. CDR3 in DNA: TGTGCCAGCAGTGGAGACAGGAGCTCTGGAAACACCATATATTTT. Amino acids: CASSGDRSSGNTIYF. The rearrangement uses TRBV12-3 or TRBV12-4 and TRBJ1-3, with D possibly being TRBD1 (6 bases). The CDR3 spans 15 residues. The V and J ends lost 5 bases and 0 bases respectively, with 11 bases between them.

As regards this clonotype: A much larger clone lies a single base off, so this may be a read error. The chain combines TRBV29-1 with TRBJ2-7, with 9 bases lining up with TRBD1. The CDR3 totals 19 residues. The germline V gene encodes CDR1 SQVTM and CDR2 ANQGSEA. The CDR3 coding sequence is TGCAGCGTTGAAGAGCGCCCTTCCTCCGGGACAGGGTTGTCCTACGAGCAGTCCTTC. It specifies CSVEERPSSGTGLSYEQSF.